These 22 T cell receptor beta chains were sequenced from one sample in a study of blood T cell repertoires in COVID-19. The protocol was immunoSEQ multiplex PCR, while the TCRdb copy is restricted to in-frame clones and leaves out a portion. The sample lists some 140,000 clones; about 85% were seen once. The specimen sequenced was peripheral blood. Source of these receptors: a man in his sixties with COVID-19, enrolled during active disease.

A single count supports this clone. For the CDR3, the DNA is TGCGCCAGCAGTCCCGGGACAGGGACAAACACTGAAGCTTTCTTT. This encodes CASSPGTGTNTEAFF. J is TRBJ1-1 and V is TRBV10-2, with TRBD1 matching 9 bases. Germline loops: CDR1 WSHSY, CDR2 SAAADI. V lost 5 bases to trimming and J lost 2 bases; unmatched junction nucleotides: 6. The CDR3 has 15 amino acids.

The chain joins TRBV7-8 to TRBJ1-1; 7 bases line up with TRBD1. The CDR3 is made up of 15 amino acids. J was trimmed by 0 bases and V by 4 bases; bases with no gene match: 5. Germline V gene data show CDR1 as SGHVS and CDR2 as FQNEAQ. The CDR3 DNA follows: TGTGCCAGCAGCTCACAGGGGAAAGTGAACACTGAAGCTTTCTTT. Its protein product is CASSSQGKVNTEAFF.

J is TRBJ1-6 and V is TRBV9, with TRBD1 identical over 8 bases. The CDR3 consists of 15 residues. CDR1 is SGDLS, CDR2 YYNGEE, per germline. V gave up 2 bases and J gave up 9 bases; unmatched junction bases: 7. CDR3 in DNA: TGTGCCAGCAGCGTCGACGGACAGGGAGGTTCACCCCTCCACTTT. Protein sequence: CASSVDGQGGSPLHF.

This chain joins TRBV24-1 and TRBJ2-7; D may be TRBD2 (5 bases). V dropped 3 bases and J dropped 6 bases, with 11 bases sitting between them. The length of the CDR3 is 13 residues. The germline gives CDR1 KGHDR, CDR2 SFDVKD. The CDR3 sequence: CATSDGPRGEQYF. DNA of the CDR3: TGTGCCACCAGTGATGGCCCTCGGGGCGAGCAGTACTTC.

The chain joins TRBV7-2 to TRBJ1-6; TRBD1 matches 7 bases. Per the germline V gene, CDR1 is SGHTA and CDR2 is FQGNSA. The CDR3 has 15 residues. With 5 bases clipped from V and 6 bases from J, the junction kept 7 bases outside the gene matches. Here the CDR3 reads CASSKGAKGNSPLHF. DNA for the CDR3: TGTGCCAGCAGCAAGGGGGCAAAGGGTAATTCACCCCTCCACTTT.

This clone has a single count. DNA of the CDR3: TGTGCCAGCAGCTTAGGACAGGGCTATAATTCACCCCTCCACTTT. This sequence encodes CASSLGQGYNSPLHF. The chain is built from TRBV7-6 and TRBJ1-6, with TRBD1 matching over 7 bases. This CDR3 spans 15 amino acids. CDR1 SGHVS and CDR2 FNYEAQ come from the germline V gene. V trimming: 1 base; J trimming: 3 bases; junction bases outside the gene matches: 0.

The chain couples TRBV19 to TRBJ2-1, with TRBD1 matching over 10 bases. Germline V gene data show CDR1 as LNHDA and CDR2 as SQIVND (reference sequence). This CDR3 is built from 15 residues. V dropped 6 bases and J dropped 7; count of bases not matched to a gene: 9. The CDR3 DNA reads as TGTGCCAGTAGCTCCAGGACAGGGGGAAATAATGAGCAGTTCTTC. Residues: CASSSRTGGNNEQFF.

The count of this clone is one. J is TRBJ1-2 and V is TRBV28; TRBD1 might be the D (6 bases). The CDR3 has 12 residues. With 10 bases removed from V and 2 bases from J, the gap between germline ends came to 11 bases. Germline V gene data show CDR1 as MDHEN and CDR2 as SYDVKM. The CDR3 DNA sequence: TGTGCCACCTTGGACAGAAACTATGGCTACACCTTC. The encoded protein is CATLDRNYGYTF.

This chain joins TRBV7-6 and TRBJ1-5; TRBD1 matches at 7 bases. V shed 11 bases and J 0 bases; nucleotides not matched to a gene: 13. CDR3 size: 16 residues. CDR1 and CDR2 from the germline V gene are SGHVS and FNYEAQ. The CDR3 loop reads CAGIVGQVISNQPQHF. The CDR3 DNA follows: TGTGCCGGCATTGTCGGACAGGTTATTAGCAATCAGCCCCAGCATTTT.

The chain has TRBV19 and TRBJ2-2, with 8 bases identical to TRBD1. V shed 8 bases and J 4 bases; nucleotides not matched to a gene: 9. The V gene's germline CDR1 is LNHDA and CDR2 SQIVND (reference sequence). This CDR3 is 15 amino acids long. CDR3 region: CASGVTGGLTGELFF. CDR3 nucleotide sequence: TGTGCCAGTGGGGTTACAGGGGGACTCACCGGGGAGCTGTTTTTT.

This sequence joins TRBV2 and TRBJ1-3; no reliable D call. The V and J ends lost 6 bases and 0 bases respectively, with 9 bases between them. This CDR3 contains 14 residues. Per the germline V gene, CDR1 is SNHLY and CDR2 is FYNNEI. The CDR3 region has the DNA TGTGCCAGCAGAAGAGGAAACTCTGGAAACACCATATATTTT. Protein product: CASRRGNSGNTIYF.

The chain carries TRBV12-5 and TRBJ2-5; 13 bases are shared with TRBD2. The CDR3 is made up of 15 amino acids. The V gene end was trimmed by 5 bases and the J gene end by 5 bases; junction bases not matched to a gene: 5. CDR1 and CDR2 (germline): LGHNT, FRNRAP. For the CDR3, the DNA is TGTGCTAGTGGTGACGGGACTAGCGGGACGGAGACCCAGTACTTC. It codes for CASGDGTSGTETQYF.

V gene TRBV4-3 combines with J gene TRBJ1-5, with D possibly being TRBD1 (5 bases). Germline values: CDR1 LGHNA, CDR2 YSLEER. The V and J ends lost 1 base and 7 bases respectively, with 14 bases between them. This CDR3 comprises 15 residues. In nucleotides, the CDR3 is TGCGCCAGCAGCCAAGTTTTCGACAGCTCACAGCCCCAGCATTTT. Translated, it gives CASSQVFDSSQPQHF.

This chain connects TRBV5-1 to TRBJ1-2; D uncertain. V was cut by 0 bases and J by 2 bases, with 14 bases left in between. The germline CDR1 and CDR2 sequences are SGHRS and YFSETQ. This CDR3 region has 16 residues. CDR3 protein: CASSLGAERYNYGYTF. The CDR3 region has the DNA TGCGCCAGCAGCTTGGGGGCCGAAAGGTACAACTATGGCTACACCTTC.

This chain joins TRBV10-3 and TRBJ1-6, with unresolved D. The CDR3 has 14 residues. Trimming removed 10 bases from V and 0 bases from J, with 10 bases in between. Germline V CDR1 and CDR2: ENHRY, SYGVKD. The CDR3 DNA sequence: TGTGCCACCCAGGTTAGCTCCTATAATTCACCCCTCCACTTT. As protein: CATQVSSYNSPLHF.

The V gene is TRBV14, the J gene TRBJ2-1; TRBD1 is a possible D gene (6 bases). The germline V and J ends were trimmed by 2 bases and 6 bases, with 8 bases remaining between them. There are 13 residues in the CDR3. CDR1 SGHDN and CDR2 FVKESK come from the germline V gene. CDR3 region: CASSQYRVNEQFF. CDR3 nucleotides: TGTGCCAGCAGCCAATACAGGGTCAATGAGCAGTTCTTC.

V and J are TRBV10-3 and TRBJ2-1; TRBD2 matches at 13 bases. The junction had 4 bases not matched to a gene; V was cut back by 6 bases and J by 5 bases. Germline CDR1 ENHRY, CDR2 SYGVKD. CDR3 length: 15 amino acids. CDR3 in amino acids: CAIRSGTSGNNEQFF. CDR3 nucleotides: TGTGCCATCAGGTCCGGGACTAGCGGGAACAATGAGCAGTTCTTC.

The chain links TRBV7-2 to TRBJ1-2, with 7 bases that match TRBD1. The CDR3 covers 13 residues. Trimming removed 8 bases from V and 5 bases from J; junction bases left unmatched: 8. Per germline, CDR1 SGHTA and CDR2 FQGNSA. The CDR3 DNA reads TGTGCCAGCCATCGGGACAGCACATATGGCTACACCTTC. Amino acid sequence: CASHRDSTYGYTF.

The chain joins TRBV4-3 to TRBJ1-2; D perhaps matches TRBD1 (6 bases). The V gene's germline CDR1 is LGHNA and CDR2 YSLEER. V was clipped by 0 bases and J by 8 bases, with 10 bases between them. CDR3 size: 13 residues. CDR3 DNA sequence: TGCGCCAGCAGCCAAGAGGGCGGGGGCGGCTACACCTTC. As protein: CASSQEGGGGYTF.

The chain combines TRBV29-1 with TRBJ1-1; 7 bases align to TRBD1. Germline loops: CDR1 SQVTM, CDR2 ANQGSEA. The CDR3 extends over 12 amino acids. The ends lost 3 bases at V and 5 bases at J; junction bases unmatched: 3. The CDR3 DNA sequence: TGCAGCGTTGATGACAGGGAGACTGAAGCTTTCTTT. As protein: CSVDDRETEAFF.

The CDR3 loop reads CASSDTGFGYTF. For the CDR3, the DNA is TGTGCCAGCAGTGACACAGGGTTTGGCTACACCTTC. This chain joins TRBV6-2 or TRBV6-3 and TRBJ1-2; D might be TRBD1 (6 bases). This CDR3 is 12 amino acids long. Trimming stripped 5 bases from V and 7 bases from J, with 11 bases between. Germline values: CDR1 MNHEY, CDR2 SVGEGT.

Only a few counts were recorded for this clone. J is TRBJ2-1 and V is TRBV7-3, with 9 bases fitting TRBD1. The junction had 10 bases not matched to a gene; V was cut back by 5 bases and J by 8 bases. CDR1 SGHTA and CDR2 FQGTGA come from the germline V gene. This CDR3 spans 15 amino acids. CDR3 bases: TGTGCCAGCAGCCCCCAACAGGGGGCGAGGGATGAGCAGTTCTTC. Amino acids: CASSPQQGARDEQFF.